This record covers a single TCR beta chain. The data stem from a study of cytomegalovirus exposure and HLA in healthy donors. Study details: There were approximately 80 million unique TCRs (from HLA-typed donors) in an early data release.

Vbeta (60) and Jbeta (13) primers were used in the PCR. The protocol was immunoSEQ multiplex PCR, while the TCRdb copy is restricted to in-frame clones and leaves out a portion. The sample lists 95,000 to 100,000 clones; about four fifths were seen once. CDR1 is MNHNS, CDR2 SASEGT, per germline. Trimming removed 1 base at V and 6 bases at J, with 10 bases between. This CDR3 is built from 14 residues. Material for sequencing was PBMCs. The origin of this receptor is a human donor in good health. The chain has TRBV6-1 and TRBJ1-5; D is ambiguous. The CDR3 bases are TGTGCCAGCAGTGAAGATAACCGGGTTCAGCCCCAGCATTTT. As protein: CASSEDNRVQPQHF.